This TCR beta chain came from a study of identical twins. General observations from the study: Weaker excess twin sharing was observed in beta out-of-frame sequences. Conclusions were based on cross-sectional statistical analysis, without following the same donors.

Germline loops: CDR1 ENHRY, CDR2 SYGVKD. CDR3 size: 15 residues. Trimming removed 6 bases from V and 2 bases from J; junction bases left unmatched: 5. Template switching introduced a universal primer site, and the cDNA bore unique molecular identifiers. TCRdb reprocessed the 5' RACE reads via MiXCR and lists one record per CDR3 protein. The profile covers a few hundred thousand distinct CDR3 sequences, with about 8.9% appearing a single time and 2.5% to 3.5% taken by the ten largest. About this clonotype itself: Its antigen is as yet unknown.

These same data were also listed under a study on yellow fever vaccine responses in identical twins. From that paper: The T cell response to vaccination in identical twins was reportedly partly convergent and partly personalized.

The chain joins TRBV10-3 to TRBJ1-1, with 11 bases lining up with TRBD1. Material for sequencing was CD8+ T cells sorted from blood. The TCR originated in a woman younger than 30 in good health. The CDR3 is CAIRAGTGGNTEAFF. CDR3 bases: TGTGCCATCAGGGCCGGGACAGGGGGTAACACTGAAGCTTTCTTT.